The 9 T cell receptor beta chains presented below share a single source sample, sequenced in a study of patients and donors after allogeneic stem cell transplantation (dated by TCRdb to about 2020). Library preparation used RT-PCR. These reads were obtained on a NextSeq 550. Using fastp trimming at Q25 and MiXCR clonotype assembly, TCRdb reanalyzed the public sequencing data and kept in-frame beta chains. Every distinct CDR3 protein forms one entry, paired with its most common genes and DNA. Within this sample are about 200,000 distinct CDR3 sequences, with about 40% of them counted one time only. Of the sample, about 35% is held by the ten largest clones. The sequenced sample was blood, either unsorted or a sorted T cell fraction (not recorded which). Receptors originate from a human donor who was either an allogeneic HSCT recipient or a stem cell or donor lymphocyte infusion donor (not recorded which). It is not recorded whose cells these are; they may come from a transplant donor.

This clonotype was counted a few times. The rearrangement uses TRBV7-2 and TRBJ2-5; 8 bases match TRBD1. Germline assignment: CDR1 SGHTA and CDR2 FQGNSA. Trimming cost V 1 base and J 4 bases; bases outside gene matches: 2. The CDR3 is 14 residues long. The CDR3 DNA reads as TGTGCCAGCAGCTTAGGTACAGGGGGAGAGACCCAGTACTTC. Translating it yields CASSLGTGGETQYF.

The gene calls are TRBV6-5 and TRBJ1-1, with D perhaps TRBD1 (6 bases). With 6 bases removed from V and 4 bases from J, the gap between germline ends came to 15 bases. CDR1 and CDR2 from the germline V gene are MNHEY and SVGAGI. The CDR3 covers 14 residues. The CDR3: CASRWLTGSTEAFF. In nucleotides, the CDR3 is TGTGCCAGCAGATGGCTTACAGGGAGCACTGAAGCTTTCTTT.

The chain carries TRBV4-2 and TRBJ1-1; 7 bases line up with TRBD1. Germline assignment: CDR1 LGHNA and CDR2 YNFKEQ. The CDR3 has 15 residues. V shed 2 bases and J 3 bases; nucleotides not matched to a gene: 6. The CDR3 DNA is TGTGCCAGCAGCCAACTGACAGGGCCTGACACTGAAGCTTTCTTT. Translated: CASSQLTGPDTEAFF.

This chain uses TRBV5-1 with TRBJ2-7; D is uncertain. The germline V and J ends were trimmed by 3 bases and 2 bases, with 9 bases remaining between them. This CDR3 has 13 residues. The germline V gene encodes CDR1 SGHRS and CDR2 YFSETQ. The CDR3 bases are TGCGCCAGCAGCTCCGAGGTGCCCTACGAGCAGTACTTC. This sequence encodes CASSSEVPYEQYF.

The chain employs TRBV12-3 or TRBV12-4 and TRBJ1-3; 7 nucleotides agree with TRBD1. With 6 bases clipped from V and 2 bases from J, the junction kept 10 bases outside the gene matches. The CDR3 runs to 16 residues. CDR3 DNA: TGTGCCAGCAGGTCTCCGACAGGGTTCCCTGGAAACACCATATATTTT. Translating it yields CASRSPTGFPGNTIYF.

The J gene is TRBJ2-1, the V gene TRBV20-1; D remains unclear. Germline V gives CDR1 DFQATT, CDR2 SNEGSKA (reference sequence). The CDR3 has 10 amino acids. The V end lost 1 base, the J end lost 7 bases, and 2 bases lay between the germline ends. The CDR3 DNA reads as TGCAGTGCTAGAGTAAATGAGCAGTTCTTC. Its translation is CSARVNEQFF.

The chain uses TRBV2 and TRBJ2-4; perhaps TRBD2 as D (5 bases). Per germline, CDR1 SNHLY and CDR2 FYNNEI. This CDR3 has 15 amino acids. V was shortened by 8 bases and J by 0 bases, with 14 bases between the two germline ends. The CDR3 here is CASLGVGLAKNIQYF. The CDR3 DNA reads as TGTGCCAGCTTGGGAGTCGGTCTAGCCAAAAACATTCAGTACTTC.

The DNA of the CDR3 is TGTGCCAGCAGCTTAGGGACAGGGTTTGAAGCTTTCTTT. It specifies CASSLGTGFEAFF. The chain combines TRBV7-3 with TRBJ1-1, with TRBD1 matching over 9 bases. The CDR3 spans 13 residues. J was trimmed by 7 bases and V by 2 bases; bases with no gene match: 2. Germline V gene lookup returns CDR1 SGHTA and CDR2 FQGTGA.

The V and J genes are TRBV6-5 and TRBJ1-1; D is unclear. Between the trimmed V and J ends, which lost 4 bases and 1 base, there was a span of 10 bases. Germline assignment: CDR1 MNHEY and CDR2 SVGAGI. This CDR3 contains 14 residues. The CDR3 protein is CASSFLRGNTEAFF. In nucleotides, the CDR3 is TGTGCCAGCAGTTTCCTCCGGGGGAACACTGAAGCTTTCTTT.